This T cell receptor beta chain was observed in a study of blood T cell repertoires in COVID-19. Libraries were prepared by immunoSEQ multiplex PCR; TCRdb keeps only in-frame clonotypes and omits some of them. The sample shows 250,000 to 350,000 clones, roughly 90% of them seen only once. Sequencing input: peripheral blood. This clonotype was obtained from a woman between 35 and 50 years old who had recovered from COVID-19.

The CDR3 DNA reads as TGTGCCAGCAGTTTTGGACTAGCGGGAACGGAGACCCAGTACTTC. This sequence encodes CASSFGLAGTETQYF. This chain connects TRBV6-5 to TRBJ2-5, with TRBD2 matching 12 bases. Unmatched junction bases numbered 5, after V lost 4 bases and J lost 5 bases. The CDR3 has 15 residues. From germline, CDR1 is MNHEY and CDR2 SVGAGI.